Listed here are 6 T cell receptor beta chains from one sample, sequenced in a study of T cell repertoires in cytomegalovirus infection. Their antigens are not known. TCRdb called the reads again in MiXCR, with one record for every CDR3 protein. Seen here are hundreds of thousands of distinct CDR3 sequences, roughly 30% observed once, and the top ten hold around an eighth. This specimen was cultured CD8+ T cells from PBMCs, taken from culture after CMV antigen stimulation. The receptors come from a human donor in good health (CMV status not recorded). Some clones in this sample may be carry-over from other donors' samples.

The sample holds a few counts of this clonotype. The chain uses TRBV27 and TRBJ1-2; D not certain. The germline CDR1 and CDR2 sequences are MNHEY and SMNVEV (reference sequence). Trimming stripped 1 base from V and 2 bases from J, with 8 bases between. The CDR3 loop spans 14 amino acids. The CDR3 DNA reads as TGTGCCAGCAGTTTATTCGGGCGCAACTATGGCTACACCTTC. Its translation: CASSLFGRNYGYTF.

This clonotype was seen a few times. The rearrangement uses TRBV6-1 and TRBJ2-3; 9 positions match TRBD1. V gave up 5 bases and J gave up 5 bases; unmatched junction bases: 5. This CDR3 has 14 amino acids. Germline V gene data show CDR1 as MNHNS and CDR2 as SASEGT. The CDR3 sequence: CASSRTGDIDTQYF. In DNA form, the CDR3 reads TGTGCCAGCAGTCGGACAGGGGATATAGATACGCAGTATTTT.

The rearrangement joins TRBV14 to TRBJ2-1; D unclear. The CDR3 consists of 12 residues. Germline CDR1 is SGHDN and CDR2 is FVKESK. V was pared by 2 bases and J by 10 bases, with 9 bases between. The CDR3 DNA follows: TGTGCCAGCAGCCAATTGGGGATAGAGCAGTTCTTC. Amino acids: CASSQLGIEQFF. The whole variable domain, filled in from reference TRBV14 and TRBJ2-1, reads EAGVTQFPSHSVIEKGQTVTLRCDPISGHDNLYWYRRVMGKEIKFLLHFVKESKQDESGMPNNRFLAERTGGTYSTLKVQPAELEDSGVYFCASSQLGIEQFFGPGTRLTVL.

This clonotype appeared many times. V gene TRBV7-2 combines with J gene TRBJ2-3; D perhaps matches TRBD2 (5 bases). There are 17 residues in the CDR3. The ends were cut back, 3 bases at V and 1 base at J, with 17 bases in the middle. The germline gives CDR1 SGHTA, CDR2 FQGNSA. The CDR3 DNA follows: TGTGCCAGCAGCTTCGTAGGAGGAGTTACCCGCACAGATACGCAGTATTTT. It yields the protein CASSFVGGVTRTDTQYF.

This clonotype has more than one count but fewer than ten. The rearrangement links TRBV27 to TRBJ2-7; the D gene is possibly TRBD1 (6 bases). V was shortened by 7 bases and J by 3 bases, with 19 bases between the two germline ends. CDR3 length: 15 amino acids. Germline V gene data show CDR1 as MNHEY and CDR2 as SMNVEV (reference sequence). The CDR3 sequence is CASKPPGTRGYEQYF. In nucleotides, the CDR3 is TGTGCCAGCAAACCCCCCGGGACAAGGGGCTACGAGCAGTACTTC.

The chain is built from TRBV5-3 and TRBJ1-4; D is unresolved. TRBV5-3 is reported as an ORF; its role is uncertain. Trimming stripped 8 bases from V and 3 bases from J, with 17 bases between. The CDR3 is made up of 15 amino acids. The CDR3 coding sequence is TGTGCCAGCGGCCTCGATCTGGGCTCTAATGAAAAACTGTTTTTT. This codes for CASGLDLGSNEKLFF.